This TCR beta chain originates from a study of cytomegalovirus exposure and HLA in healthy donors. Whole-study findings and limits: Certain sequence variants were highly shared and formed a cluster, and this cluster was likely a sequencing artifact. Roughly uniform depth of sequencing across donors was assumed in presence/absence analyses. Further analysis, carried out later, found HLA-associated TCR beta chains more clonally expanded than equally common other chains.

This CDR3 contains 14 residues. Points on this clone: The antigen is not known.

The PCR made use of 60 Vbeta and 13 Jbeta primers. Data came from immunoSEQ multiplex PCR; TCRdb stores just in-frame clones and leaves some out. The repertoire includes some 170,000 clones, 81% of them detected once, and about 2.1% sits in the top ten. The sample consisted of PBMCs. V is TRBV21-1 and J is TRBJ1-2. TRBV21-1 is labeled a pseudogene. This TCR derives from a woman between 18 and 30 years old in good health and CMV-seronegative. The CDR3 coding sequence is TGTGCCAGCAGATGGTCCGTACTTAACTATGGCTACACCTTC. Its protein is CASRWSVLNYGYTF.